This T cell receptor (beta chain) derives from a study of T cell responses to AZD1222 COVID-19 vaccine. General observations from the study: Variant regions that are unmutated are reportedly the target of nearly half of spike-specific TCRs.

This clone was found once. Its antigen is not known. Method: immunoSEQ multiplex PCR; TCRdb's copy keeps in-frame clones and lacks some. The sample has under 110,000 clones, 75% to 95% seen once. This CDR3 has 16 residues. Unmatched junction bases numbered 6, after V lost 4 bases and J lost 3 bases. The germline V gene has CDR1 SGHAT and CDR2 FQNNGV. This sample comprised peripheral blood, obtained on day 0 of AZD1222 vaccination. This TCR was sampled from an adult in good health. The gene calls are TRBV11-2 and TRBJ2-7; TRBD2 matches 13 bases. In nucleotides, the CDR3 is TGTGCCAGCAGCTACGGGACTAGCGGGGCCCGCTACGAGCAGTACTTC. Translation gives CASSYGTSGARYEQYF.